This T cell receptor (beta chain) was sequenced for a study of a mutant IDH1 vaccine in newly diagnosed glioma. In the study overall: Patients, over weeks 1, 3, 5, 7, 11, 15, 19 and 23, received a total of eight vaccinations. Vaccines were begun 4-6 weeks after radiotherapy alone, or with temozolomide cycles. General study points: Top peripheral T cell clonotype shifts appeared unrelated to pseudoprogression.

Time point reported: week 23, last vaccination. A 20-mer mutant IDH1 peptide at 300 ug was injected subcutaneously with topical imiquimod. The germline CDR1 and CDR2 sequences are MGHRA and YSYEKL. Trimming shortened V by 2 bases and J by 5 bases, and 15 bases separated the two germline ends. This CDR3 has 16 amino acids. As to this clone: The antigen is unknown.

Repertoires were generated with immunoSEQ multiplex PCR, while TCRdb's copy carries only in-frame clones and drops some. Of approximately 44,000 clones listed, around 93% are singletons. The receptor was isolated from a man aged 50 or older with glioma. Source: PBMCs, taken from a glioma patient whose treatment included an IDH1 peptide vaccine. The chain carries TRBV4-1 and TRBJ1-4; D possibly corresponds to TRBD1 (5 bases). The CDR3 spells CASSQPPGLKNEKLFF. The CDR3 nucleotides are TGCGCCAGCAGCCAACCCCCGGGACTGAAAAATGAAAAACTGTTTTTT.